This TCR beta chain was retrieved from a study of brain T cells in children with intractable seizures. Trimming removed 2 bases from V and 1 base from J; junction bases left unmatched: 13. The CDR3 has 18 residues. Germline values: CDR1 LNHDA, CDR2 SQIVND (reference sequence). Profiling relied on immunoSEQ multiplex PCR, and the TCRdb table lists in-frame clones only, not all of them. Here the sample spans around 44,000 clones, over 75% being singletons. Sequencing was limited to surgery cases with top T cell transcript signatures in brain tissue. The sequenced sample was peripheral blood, obtained at surgery. The chain combines TRBV19 with TRBJ1-1; 7 bases match TRBD1. The clonotype originates from a girl aged 2-10 years with tuberous sclerosis and intractable seizures. The CDR3 DNA is TGTGCCAGTAGTATATCTTCGGGTTTACAGGGGTCGAACACTGAAGCTTTCTTT. Translated: CASSISSGLQGSNTEAFF.